The sample holds a few counts of the clone carrying this TCR beta chain. Its antigen is currently unknown. The CDR3 is 12 residues long. Per the germline V gene, CDR1 is SGDLS and CDR2 is YYNGEE. V gave up 1 base and J gave up 4 bases, with 2 bases separating them. This specimen comes from a study of T cell repertoires in cytomegalovirus infection. Study at large: Recently identified HLA-C-restricted and well-studied HLA-B-restricted CMV epitopes were used. From public TCR beta signatures came an indication of both CMV infection and matching HLA type.

TCRdb called the reads again in MiXCR, with one record for every CDR3 protein. This table has about 900,000 distinct CDR3 sequences, around 29% appearing once. The V gene is TRBV9, the J gene TRBJ2-2; no clear D. This TCR was recovered from a human donor in good health (CMV status not recorded). Some clones in this sample may be carry-over from other donors' samples. The sample here was cultured CD8+ T cells from PBMCs, taken from culture after CMV antigen stimulation. The CDR3 DNA reads as TGTGCCAGCAGCGTACGCACCGGGGAGCTGTTTTTT. Translation: CASSVRTGELFF.